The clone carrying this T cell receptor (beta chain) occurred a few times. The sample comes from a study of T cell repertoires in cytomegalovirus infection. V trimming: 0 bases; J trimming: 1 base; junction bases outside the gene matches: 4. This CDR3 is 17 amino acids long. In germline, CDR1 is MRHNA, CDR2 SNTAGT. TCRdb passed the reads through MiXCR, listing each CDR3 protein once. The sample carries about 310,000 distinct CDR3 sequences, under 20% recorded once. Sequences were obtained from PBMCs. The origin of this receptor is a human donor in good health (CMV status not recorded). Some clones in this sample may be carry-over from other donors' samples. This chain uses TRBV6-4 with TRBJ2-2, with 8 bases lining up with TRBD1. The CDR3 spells CASSDSPDRVNTGELFF. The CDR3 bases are TGTGCCAGCAGTGACTCCCCGGACAGGGTGAACACCGGGGAGCTGTTTTTT.